This TCR beta chain originates from a study of cytomegalovirus exposure and HLA in healthy donors. Across the study: Approximately 190 million T cells yielded more than 90 million unique TCR beta sequences, as an earlier analysis found. The study's findings and limits: TCR association rates varied by HLA locus in a later analysis, with DRB1 highest and HLA-C lowest.

On this clone: Antigen specificity is unknown.

The PCR had 60 Vbeta and 13 Jbeta primers. The method was immunoSEQ multiplex PCR; TCRdb's version includes in-frame clones alone and lacks a portion of them. The sample records about 160,000 clones, nearly 80% being singletons. Sequenced: PBMCs. This sequence was found in a man between 18 and 29 years old in good health and CMV-seropositive.

The CDR3 nucleotides read TGTGCCAGCAGCGCTAGGACAGGGAGTGTGTCCAATTCACCCCTCCACTTT. It codes for CASSARTGSVSNSPLHF. V gene TRBV7-2 combines with J gene TRBJ1-6; TRBD1 agrees at 8 bases. The J segment lost 7 bases and the V segment lost 5 bases, leaving 13 bases of the junction unmatched. The CDR3 totals 17 residues. From germline, CDR1 is SGHTA and CDR2 FQGNSA.